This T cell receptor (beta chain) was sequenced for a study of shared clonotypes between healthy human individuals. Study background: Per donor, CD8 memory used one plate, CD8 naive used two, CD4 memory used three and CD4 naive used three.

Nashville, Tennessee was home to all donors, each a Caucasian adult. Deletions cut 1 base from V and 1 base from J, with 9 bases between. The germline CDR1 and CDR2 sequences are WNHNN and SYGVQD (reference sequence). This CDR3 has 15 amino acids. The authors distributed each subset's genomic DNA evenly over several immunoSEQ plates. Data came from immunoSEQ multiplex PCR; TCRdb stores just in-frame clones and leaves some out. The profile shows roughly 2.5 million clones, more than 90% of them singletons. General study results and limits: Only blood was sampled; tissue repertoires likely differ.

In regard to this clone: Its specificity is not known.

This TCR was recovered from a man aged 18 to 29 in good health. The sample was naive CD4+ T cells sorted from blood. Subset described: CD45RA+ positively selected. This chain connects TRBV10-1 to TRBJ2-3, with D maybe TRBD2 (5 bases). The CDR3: CASSECPGCTDTQYF. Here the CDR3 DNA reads TGCGCCAGCAGTGAGTGTCCGGGGTGCACAGATACGCAGTATTTT.